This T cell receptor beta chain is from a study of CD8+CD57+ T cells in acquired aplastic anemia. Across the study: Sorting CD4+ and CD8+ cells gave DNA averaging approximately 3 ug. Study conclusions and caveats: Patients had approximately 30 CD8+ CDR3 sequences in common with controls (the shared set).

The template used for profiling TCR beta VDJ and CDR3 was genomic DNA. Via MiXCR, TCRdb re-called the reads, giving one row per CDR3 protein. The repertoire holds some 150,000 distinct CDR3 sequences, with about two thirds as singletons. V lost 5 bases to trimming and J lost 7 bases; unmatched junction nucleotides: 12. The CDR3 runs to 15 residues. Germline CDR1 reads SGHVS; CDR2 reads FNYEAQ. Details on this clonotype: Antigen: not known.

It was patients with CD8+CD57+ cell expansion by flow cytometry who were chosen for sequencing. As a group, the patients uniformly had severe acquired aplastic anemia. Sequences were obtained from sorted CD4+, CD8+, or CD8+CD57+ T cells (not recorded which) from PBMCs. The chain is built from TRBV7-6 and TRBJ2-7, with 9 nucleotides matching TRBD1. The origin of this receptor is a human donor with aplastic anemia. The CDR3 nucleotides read TGTGCCAGCAGCCCGGACGTTTGGGACAGGGAAGAGCAGTACTTC. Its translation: CASSPDVWDREEQYF.